This T cell receptor (beta chain) was identified during a study of blood T cell repertoires in COVID-19. On the study more broadly: Sources were T cells, B-cell-depleted T cells, or PBMCs; the material itself was cDNA or gDNA.

Per the study methods: Quantification of nucleated cells was approximated via reference gene primer amplification. Produced via immunoSEQ multiplex PCR; TCRdb's table is partial and in-frame only. Clone size and the V and J calls come from that table; the DNA yielded D and trimming. The sample includes about 240,000 clones, 70% to 90% of them seen just once. Trimming shortened V by 9 bases and J by 2 bases, and 19 bases separated the two germline ends. Germline CDR1 reads MNHEY; CDR2 reads SVGAGI. The CDR3 loop spans 15 amino acids. The chain recombines TRBV6-5 with TRBJ2-5; D might be TRBD2 (6 bases). The source of this sequence is a man in his sixties with acute or convalescent COVID-19. The sample consisted of peripheral blood. This CDR3 reads CARGGVRYSQETQYF. CDR3 coding DNA: TGTGCCAGGGGGGGAGTTAGGTACTCTCAAGAGACCCAGTACTTC.